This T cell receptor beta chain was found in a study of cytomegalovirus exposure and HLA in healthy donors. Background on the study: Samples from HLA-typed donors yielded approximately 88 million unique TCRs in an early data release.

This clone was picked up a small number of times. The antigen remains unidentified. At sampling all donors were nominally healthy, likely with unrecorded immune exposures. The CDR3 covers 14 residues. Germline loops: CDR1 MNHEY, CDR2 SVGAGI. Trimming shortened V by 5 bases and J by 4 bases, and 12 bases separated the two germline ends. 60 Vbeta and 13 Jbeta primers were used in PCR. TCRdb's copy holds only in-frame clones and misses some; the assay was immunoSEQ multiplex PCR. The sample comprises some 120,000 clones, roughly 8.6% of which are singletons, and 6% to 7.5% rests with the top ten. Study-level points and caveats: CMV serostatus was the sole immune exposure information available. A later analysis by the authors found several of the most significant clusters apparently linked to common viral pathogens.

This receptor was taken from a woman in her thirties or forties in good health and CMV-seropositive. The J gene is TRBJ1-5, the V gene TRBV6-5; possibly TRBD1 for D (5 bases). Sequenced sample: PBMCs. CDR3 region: CASSGGLGNQPQHF. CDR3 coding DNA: TGTGCCAGCAGTGGGGGACTGGGGAATCAGCCCCAGCATTTT.